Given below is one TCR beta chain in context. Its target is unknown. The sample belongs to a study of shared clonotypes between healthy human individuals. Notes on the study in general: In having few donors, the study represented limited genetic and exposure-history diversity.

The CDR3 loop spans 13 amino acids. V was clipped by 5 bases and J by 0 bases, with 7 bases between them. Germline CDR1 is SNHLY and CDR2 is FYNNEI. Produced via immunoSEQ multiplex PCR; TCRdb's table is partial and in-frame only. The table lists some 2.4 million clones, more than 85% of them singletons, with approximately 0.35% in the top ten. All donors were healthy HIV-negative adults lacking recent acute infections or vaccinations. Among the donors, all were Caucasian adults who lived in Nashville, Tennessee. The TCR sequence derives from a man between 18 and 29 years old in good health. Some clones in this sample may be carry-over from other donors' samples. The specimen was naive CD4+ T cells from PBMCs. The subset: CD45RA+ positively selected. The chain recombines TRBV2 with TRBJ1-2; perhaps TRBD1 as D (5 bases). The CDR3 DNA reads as TGTGCCAGCAGTTGGACATCTAACTATGGCTACACCTTC. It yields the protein CASSWTSNYGYTF.